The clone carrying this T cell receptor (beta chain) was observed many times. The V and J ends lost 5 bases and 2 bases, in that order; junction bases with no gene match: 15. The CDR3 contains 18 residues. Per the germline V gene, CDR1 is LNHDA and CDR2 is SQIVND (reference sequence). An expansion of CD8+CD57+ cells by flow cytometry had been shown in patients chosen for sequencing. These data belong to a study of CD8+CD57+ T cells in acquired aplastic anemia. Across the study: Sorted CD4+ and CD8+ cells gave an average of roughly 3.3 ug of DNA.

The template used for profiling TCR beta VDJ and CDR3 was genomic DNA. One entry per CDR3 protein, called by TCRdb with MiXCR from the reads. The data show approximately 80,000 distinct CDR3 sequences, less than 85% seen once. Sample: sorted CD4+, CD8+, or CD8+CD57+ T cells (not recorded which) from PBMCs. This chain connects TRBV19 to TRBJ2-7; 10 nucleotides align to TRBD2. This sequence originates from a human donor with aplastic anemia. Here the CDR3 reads CASSPLTAGGPRAYEQYF. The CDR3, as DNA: TGTGCCAGTAGTCCTCTGACAGCGGGAGGGCCAAGGGCCTACGAGCAGTACTTC.